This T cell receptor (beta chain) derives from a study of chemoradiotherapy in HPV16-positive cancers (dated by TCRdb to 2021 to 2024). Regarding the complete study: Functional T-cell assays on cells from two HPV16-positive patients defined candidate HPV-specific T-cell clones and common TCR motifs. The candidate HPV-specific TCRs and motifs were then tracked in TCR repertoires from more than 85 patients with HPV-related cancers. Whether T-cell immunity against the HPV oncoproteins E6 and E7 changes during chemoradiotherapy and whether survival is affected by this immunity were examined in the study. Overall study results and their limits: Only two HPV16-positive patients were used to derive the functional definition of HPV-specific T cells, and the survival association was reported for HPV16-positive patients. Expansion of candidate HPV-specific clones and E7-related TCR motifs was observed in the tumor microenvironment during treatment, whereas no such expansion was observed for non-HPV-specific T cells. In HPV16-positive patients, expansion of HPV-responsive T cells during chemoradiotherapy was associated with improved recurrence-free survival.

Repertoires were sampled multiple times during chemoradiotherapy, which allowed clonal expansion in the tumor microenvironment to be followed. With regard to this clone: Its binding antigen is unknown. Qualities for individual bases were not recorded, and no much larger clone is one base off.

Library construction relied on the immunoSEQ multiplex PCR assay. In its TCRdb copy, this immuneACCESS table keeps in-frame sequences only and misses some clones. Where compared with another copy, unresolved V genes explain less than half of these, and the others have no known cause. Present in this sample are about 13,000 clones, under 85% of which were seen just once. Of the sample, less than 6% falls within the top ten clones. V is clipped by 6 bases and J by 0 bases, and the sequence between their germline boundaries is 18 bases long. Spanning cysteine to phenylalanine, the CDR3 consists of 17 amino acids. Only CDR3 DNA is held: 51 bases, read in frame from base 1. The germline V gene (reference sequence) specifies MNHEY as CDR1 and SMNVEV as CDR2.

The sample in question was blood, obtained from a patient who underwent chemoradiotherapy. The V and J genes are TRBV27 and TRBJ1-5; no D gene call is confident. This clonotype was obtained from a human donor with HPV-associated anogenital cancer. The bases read TGTGCCAGCAGCCCCCGGCTCAGCCTCTATAGCAATCAGCCCCAGCATTTT. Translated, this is CASSPRLSLYSNQPQHF.